What follows are 20 T cell receptor beta chains derived from one specimen sequenced in a study of PD-1 blockade in classical Hodgkin lymphoma (dated by TCRdb to 2020 to 2022). This specimen's time point label, interpreted: cycle 2 day 1 (C2D1) of nivolumab. Every trial patient had relapsed following autologous stem cell transplantation, and prior brentuximab vedotin exposure was what differed among cohorts A, B and C. The library was prepared using the immunoSEQ multiplex PCR assay. TCRdb limited this immuneACCESS table to in-frame rearrangements with V and J called. A share of clones is missing; checked studies link under half to unresolved V genes, and the rest is unexplained. For this sample the table gives 15,000 to 20,000 clones, of which about 76% were detected only once. The ten top clones hold over 15% of the sample. Sequenced material: peripheral blood mononuclear cells (PBMCs), taken before the second cycle of nivolumab. Receptors originate from a human donor with classical Hodgkin lymphoma.

This clone was seen only a few times. The V and J genes are TRBV5-1 and TRBJ2-6; D not certain. Germline V CDR1 and CDR2: SGHRS, YFSETQ. V was trimmed by 4 bases and J by 0 bases, leaving 8 bases between them. The CDR3 contains 15 residues. This chain's CDR3 is CASSQDISGANVLTF. In DNA, the CDR3 is TGCGCCAGCAGCCAAGACATCTCTGGGGCCAACGTCCTGACTTTC.

The table lists this clone with a few counts. V is TRBV19 and J is TRBJ2-7, with D maybe TRBD2 (5 bases). With 1 base removed from V and 5 bases from J, the gap between germline ends came to 9 bases. CDR1 and CDR2 from the germline V gene are LNHDA and SQIVND (reference sequence). The CDR3 has 13 amino acids. CDR3 sequence reads: CASSIGGINEQYF. In DNA form, the CDR3 reads TGTGCCAGTAGTATAGGAGGGATCAACGAGCAGTACTTC.

The chain uses TRBV5-1 and TRBJ1-6; 10 nucleotides align to TRBD1. Germline assignment: CDR1 SGHRS and CDR2 YFSETQ. The CDR3 totals 14 residues. The trim removed 4 bases at V and 7 bases at J, leaving 2 bases unmatched. This CDR3 reads CASSPDRGNSPLHF. DNA for the CDR3: TGCGCCAGCAGCCCGGACAGGGGGAATTCACCCCTCCACTTT.

The chain has TRBV9 and TRBJ1-1; 10 bases map to TRBD1. V lost 3 bases, J lost 0 bases, and 2 bases stayed unmatched. This CDR3 is built from 15 residues. Germline V gives CDR1 SGDLS, CDR2 YYNGEE. The DNA of the CDR3 is TGTGCCAGCAGCGAGGGACAGGGGATGAACACTGAAGCTTTCTTT. This sequence encodes CASSEGQGMNTEAFF.

V gene TRBV4-1 combines with J gene TRBJ1-2; D remains ambiguous. This CDR3 comprises 15 residues. Trimming removed 0 bases from V and 3 bases from J, with 11 bases in between. Germline CDR1 reads MGHRA; CDR2 reads YSYEKL. The CDR3 coding sequence is TGCGCCAGCAGCCAAGAGTCTTCTAGCCACTATGGCTACACCTTC. Translation gives CASSQESSSHYGYTF.

The V and J genes are TRBV10-2 and TRBJ1-4, with 7 bases fitting TRBD1. J gave up 0 bases and V 3 bases, and 7 bases lay outside the gene matches. The germline V gene encodes CDR1 WSHSY and CDR2 SAAADI. The CDR3 has 17 amino acids. In nucleotides, the CDR3 is TGCGCCAGCAGTGATTTGGGGGGGACAGCAACTAATGAAAAACTGTTTTTT. It yields the protein CASSDLGGTATNEKLFF.

The chain links TRBV11-1 to TRBJ2-5; 7 bases match TRBD1. The CDR3 totals 14 residues. Trimming took 5 bases from V and 1 from J; bases not matched to a gene: 4. Germline V lookup: CDR1 SGHAT, CDR2 FQDESV (reference sequence). The CDR3 sequence is CASSTGDSQETQYF. For the CDR3, the DNA is TGTGCCAGCAGCACTGGGGACAGCCAAGAGACCCAGTACTTC.

The rearrangement joins TRBV29-1 to TRBJ2-5, with a possible D match to TRBD2 (6 bases). Trimming removed 3 bases at V and 7 bases at J, with 15 bases between. The CDR3 has 13 residues. CDR1 is SQVTM and CDR2 is ANQGSEA in the germline V gene. The CDR3 loop reads CSVEVGGAWTQYF. CDR3 nucleotide sequence: TGCAGCGTTGAGGTCGGGGGTGCATGGACCCAGTACTTC.

This chain uses TRBV5-1 with TRBJ2-7; 8 nucleotides match TRBD1. Trimming took 0 bases from V and 3 from J; bases not matched to a gene: 2. The CDR3 has 14 amino acids. Germline V gene lookup returns CDR1 SGHRS and CDR2 YFSETQ. CDR3 in amino acids: CASSLVGQDYEQYF. The CDR3 bases are TGCGCCAGCAGCTTGGTGGGACAGGACTACGAGCAGTACTTC.

The V gene is TRBV28, the J gene TRBJ2-3; a weak D match, TRBD2 (6 bases). V lost 5 bases to trimming and J lost 2 bases, with 14 bases between them. CDR1 and CDR2 from the germline V gene are MDHEN and SYDVKM. The CDR3 totals 15 residues. The CDR3 loop is CASSPPGGATDTQYF. CDR3 bases: TGTGCCAGCAGTCCCCCCGGCGGGGCCACAGATACGCAGTATTTT.

This clone appeared a few times. This chain uses TRBV5-1 with TRBJ2-7, with 11 bases that match TRBD2. Germline loops: CDR1 SGHRS, CDR2 YFSETQ. CDR3 length: 14 residues. V shed 7 bases and J 6 bases; nucleotides not matched to a gene: 9. The CDR3 sequence is CASREVAGGLEQYF. The CDR3 DNA follows: TGCGCCAGCCGAGAGGTAGCGGGAGGGCTCGAGCAGTACTTC.

CDR3 nucleotides: TGTGCCAGCAGCCCCGGGGCCCTTCGCTACAATGAGCAGTTCTTC. Amino acid sequence: CASSPGALRYNEQFF. The rearrangement links TRBV9 to TRBJ2-1, with D perhaps TRBD1 or TRBD2 (5 bases each). Germline CDR1 reads SGDLS; CDR2 reads YYNGEE. V lost 4 bases, J lost 3 bases, and 14 bases lay in between. The CDR3 totals 15 residues.

J is TRBJ2-6 and V is TRBV7-6; a weak D match, TRBD1 (6 bases). CDR3 length: 15 residues. Trimming stripped 3 bases from V and 6 bases from J, with 12 bases between. The germline V gene has CDR1 SGHVS and CDR2 FNYEAQ. In DNA form, the CDR3 reads TGTGCCAGCAGCTTGAGAGGGGGAGAGGCCAACGTCCTGACTTTC. Its translation is CASSLRGGEANVLTF.

The chain carries TRBV6-5 and TRBJ2-2; 10 bases match TRBD1. The V and J ends lost 7 bases and 7 bases, in that order; junction bases with no gene match: 6. The germline V gene has CDR1 MNHEY and CDR2 SVGAGI. The CDR3 runs to 14 residues. CDR3 residues: CASTRDRGGGELFF. The CDR3 DNA follows: TGTGCCAGCACTCGGGACAGGGGTGGCGGGGAGCTGTTTTTT.

The chain combines TRBV28 with TRBJ2-7; no clear D. The CDR3 runs 12 residues. Trimming removed 2 bases from V and 2 bases from J, with 4 bases in between. The germline V gene encodes CDR1 MDHEN and CDR2 SYDVKM. CDR3 loop: CASSLGAYEQYF. The CDR3 DNA sequence: TGTGCCAGCAGTTTAGGGGCCTACGAGCAGTACTTC.

The chain recombines TRBV7-8 with TRBJ2-7, with 10 bases aligning to TRBD1. CDR3 length equals 14 residues. Trimming removed 4 bases from V and 1 base from J; junction bases left unmatched: 1. CDR1 and CDR2 from the germline V gene are SGHVS and FQNEAQ. DNA of the CDR3: TGTGCCAGCAGCTGGGGACAGGGGTCCTACGAGCAGTACTTC. This encodes CASSWGQGSYEQYF. The entire variable domain, with the rest obtained from reference TRBV7-8 and TRBJ2-7, is as follows: GAGVSQSPRYKVAKRGQDVALRCDPISGHVSLFWYQQALGQGPEFLTYFQNEAQLDKSGLPSDRFFAERPEGSVSTLKIQRTQQEDSAVYLCASSWGQGSYEQYFGPGTRLTVT.

This clone showed up just once. The chain couples TRBV14 to TRBJ1-4; the D is unclear. The CDR3 length is 15 residues. V lost 4 bases and J 8 bases, leaving 17 bases between the germline ends. In germline, CDR1 is SGHDN, CDR2 FVKESK. This CDR3 is CASSPQRGFREKLFF. For the CDR3, the DNA is TGTGCCAGCAGCCCACAACGGGGATTTAGGGAAAAACTGTTTTTT.

V is TRBV4-3 and J is TRBJ2-3, with 9 nucleotides matching TRBD2. The CDR3 contains 13 residues. Germline loops: CDR1 LGHNA, CDR2 YSLEER. V was pared by 11 bases and J by 0 bases, with 3 bases of the junction left unmatched. Written as DNA, the CDR3 is TGCGCCTCTAGCGGGACTAGCACAGATACGCAGTATTTT. This translates into CASSGTSTDTQYF.

This clone occurred a few times. This chain connects TRBV7-6 to TRBJ1-2, with unresolved D. Trimming pared 4 bases from V and 2 bases from J, leaving 20 bases between. The CDR3 runs to 17 residues. In germline, CDR1 is SGHVS, CDR2 FNYEAQ. The CDR3 DNA reads as TGTGCCAGCAGCTCCGAAGGCAGGAAAGACGGGAACTATGGCTACACCTTC. Amino acid sequence: CASSSEGRKDGNYGYTF. The whole variable domain, filled in from reference TRBV7-6 and TRBJ1-2, reads GAGVSQSPRYKVTKRGQDVALRCDPISGHVSLYWYRQALGQGPEFLTYFNYEAQQDKSGLPNDRFSAERPEGSISTLTIQRTEQRDSAMYRCASSSEGRKDGNYGYTFGSGTRLTVV.

In this sample, this clone turned up a few times. V usage is TRBV18 and J usage is TRBJ1-6, with D uncertain. This CDR3 contains 13 residues. The V end lost 3 bases, the J end lost 0 bases, and 0 bases lay between the germline ends. Germline CDR1 reads KGHSH; CDR2 reads LQKENI. The CDR3 is CASSPSYNSPLHF. CDR3 nucleotides: TGTGCCAGCTCACCCTCCTATAATTCACCCCTCCACTTT.